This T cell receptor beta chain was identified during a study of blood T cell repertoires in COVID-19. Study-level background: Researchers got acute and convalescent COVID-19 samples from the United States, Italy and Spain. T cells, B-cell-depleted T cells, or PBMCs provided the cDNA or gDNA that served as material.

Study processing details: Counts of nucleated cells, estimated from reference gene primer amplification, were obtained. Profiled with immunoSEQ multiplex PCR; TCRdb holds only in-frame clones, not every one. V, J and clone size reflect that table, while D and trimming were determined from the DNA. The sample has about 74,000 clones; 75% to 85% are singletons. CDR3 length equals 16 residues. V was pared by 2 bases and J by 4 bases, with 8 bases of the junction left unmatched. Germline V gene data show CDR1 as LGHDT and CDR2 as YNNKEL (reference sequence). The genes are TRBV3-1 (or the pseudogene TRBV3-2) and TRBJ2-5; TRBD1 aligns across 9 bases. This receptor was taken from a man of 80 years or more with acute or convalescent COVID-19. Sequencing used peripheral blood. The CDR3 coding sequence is TGTGCCAGCAGCCAAAGGGTGGGGACAGGGAGAGAGACCCAGTACTTC. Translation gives CASSQRVGTGRETQYF.